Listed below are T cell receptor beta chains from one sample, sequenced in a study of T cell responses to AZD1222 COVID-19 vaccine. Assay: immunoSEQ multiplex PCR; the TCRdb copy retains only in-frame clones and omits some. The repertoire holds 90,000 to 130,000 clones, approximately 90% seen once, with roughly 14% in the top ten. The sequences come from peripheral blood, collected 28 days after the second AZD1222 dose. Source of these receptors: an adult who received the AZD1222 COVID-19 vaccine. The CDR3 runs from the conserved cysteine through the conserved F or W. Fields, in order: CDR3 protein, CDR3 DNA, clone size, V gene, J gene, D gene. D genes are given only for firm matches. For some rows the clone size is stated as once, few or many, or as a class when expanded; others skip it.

cdr3_aa: CATGRATDTQYF
cdr3_nt: TGTGCCACTGGTAGGGCCACAGATACGCAGTATTTT
clone_size: -
v_call: TRBV5-6
j_call: TRBJ2-3
d_call: -

cdr3_aa: CASSQGGLDGYTF
cdr3_nt: TGCGCCAGCAGCCAAGGAGGGTTGGATGGCTACACCTTC
clone_size: -
v_call: TRBV4-1
j_call: TRBJ1-2
d_call: -

cdr3_aa: CSAAAGTGLTGELFF
cdr3_nt: TGCAGCGCCGCCGCCGGGACAGGGCTTACCGGGGAGCTGTTTTTT
clone_size: -
v_call: TRBV29-1
j_call: TRBJ2-2
d_call: TRBD1

cdr3_aa: CASSFDRGNEQFF
cdr3_nt: TGTGCCAGCTCATTTGACAGGGGTAATGAGCAGTTCTTC
clone_size: -
v_call: TRBV18
j_call: TRBJ2-1
d_call: TRBD1

cdr3_aa: CASPRDSTGELFF
cdr3_nt: TGTGCCAGCCCACGGGACAGCACCGGGGAGCTGTTTTTT
clone_size: -
v_call: TRBV2
j_call: TRBJ2-2
d_call: TRBD1

cdr3_aa: CASSINPPGLRVEKLFF
cdr3_nt: TGTGCCAGTAGTATCAATCCCCCCGGTCTCCGCGTTGAAAAACTGTTTTTT
clone_size: -
v_call: TRBV19
j_call: TRBJ1-4
d_call: -

cdr3_aa: CASSPGQGVYEQYF
cdr3_nt: TGTGCCAGCAGCCCGGGACAGGGGGTCTACGAGCAGTACTTC
clone_size: -
v_call: TRBV11-3
j_call: TRBJ2-7
d_call: TRBD1

cdr3_aa: CASSQLSSGANVLTF
cdr3_nt: TGTGCCAGCAGCCAGTTAAGCTCTGGGGCCAACGTCCTGACTTTC
clone_size: -
v_call: TRBV3-1/TRBV3-2
j_call: TRBJ2-6
d_call: -

cdr3_aa: CASSLFRGREYEQYF
cdr3_nt: TGTGCCAGCAGCTTATTTCGGGGCAGGGAATACGAGCAGTACTTC
clone_size: -
v_call: TRBV7-9
j_call: TRBJ2-7
d_call: -

cdr3_aa: CASSVGGQSSGNTIYF
cdr3_nt: TGTGCCAGCAGCGTGGGAGGACAGTCCTCTGGAAACACCATATATTTT
clone_size: -
v_call: TRBV9
j_call: TRBJ1-3
d_call: -

cdr3_aa: CSVAIGETQYF
cdr3_nt: TGCAGCGTTGCCATTGGGGAGACCCAGTACTTC
clone_size: once
v_call: TRBV29-1
j_call: TRBJ2-5
d_call: -

cdr3_aa: CASSQAGQGNQPQHF
cdr3_nt: TGCGCCAGCAGCCAGGCGGGACAGGGAAACCAGCCCCAGCATTTT
clone_size: -
v_call: TRBV4-1
j_call: TRBJ1-5
d_call: TRBD1

cdr3_aa: CASSPRTRQYQYYEQYF
cdr3_nt: TGTGCCAGCAGTCCCCGGACACGACAATATCAATACTACGAGCAGTACTTC
clone_size: -
v_call: TRBV27
j_call: TRBJ2-7
d_call: -

cdr3_aa: CASRKTGTSVYEQYF
cdr3_nt: TGTGCCAGCAGGAAGACCGGGACTAGTGTCTACGAGCAGTACTTC
clone_size: -
v_call: TRBV27
j_call: TRBJ2-7
d_call: TRBD2

cdr3_aa: CASSNSRHF
cdr3_nt: TGTGCCAGCAGCAACTCTCGGCATTTT
clone_size: -
v_call: TRBV21-1
j_call: TRBJ1-5
d_call: -

cdr3_aa: CASSNDRVGTEAFF
cdr3_nt: TGTGCCAGCAGCAACGACAGGGTGGGTACTGAAGCTTTCTTT
clone_size: -
v_call: TRBV6-5
j_call: TRBJ1-1
d_call: TRBD1

cdr3_aa: CASSPLAGESYEQYF
cdr3_nt: TGTGCCAGCAGTCCTCTAGCGGGAGAAAGTTACGAGCAGTACTTC
clone_size: few
v_call: TRBV27
j_call: TRBJ2-7
d_call: TRBD2

cdr3_aa: CASTEVSGGYNEQFF
cdr3_nt: TGTGCCAGCACCGAAGTGAGCGGGGGGTACAATGAGCAGTTCTTC
clone_size: -
v_call: TRBV2
j_call: TRBJ2-1
d_call: TRBD2

cdr3_aa: CASSYSSPGLAYGYTF
cdr3_nt: TGCGCCAGCAGCTACTCCTCACCGGGACTGGCCTATGGCTACACCTTC
clone_size: -
v_call: TRBV5-1
j_call: TRBJ1-2
d_call: -

cdr3_aa: CASSSSAGSYGYTF
cdr3_nt: TGTGCCAGCAGTTCCTCGGCAGGCTCTTATGGCTACACCTTC
clone_size: -
v_call: TRBV6-6
j_call: TRBJ1-2
d_call: -

cdr3_aa: CASSRASSGNTIYF
cdr3_nt: TGCGCCAGCAGCCGCGCGTCCTCTGGAAACACCATATATTTT
clone_size: -
v_call: TRBV5-1
j_call: TRBJ1-3
d_call: -

cdr3_aa: CASSPRTELNTGELFF
cdr3_nt: TGTGCCAGCTCACCACGGACAGAATTAAACACCGGGGAGCTGTTTTTT
clone_size: -
v_call: TRBV18
j_call: TRBJ2-2
d_call: -

cdr3_aa: CASSLVWGQSPHEQYF
cdr3_nt: TGTGCCAGCAGCTTAGTGTGGGGGCAGTCTCCCCACGAGCAGTACTTC
clone_size: -
v_call: TRBV7-2
j_call: TRBJ2-7
d_call: -

cdr3_aa: CASSEYGSAPLHF
cdr3_nt: TGTGCCAGCAGTGAATATGGGTCGGCACCCCTCCACTTT
clone_size: -
v_call: TRBV25-1
j_call: TRBJ1-6
d_call: -

cdr3_aa: CASSSGDRRGGTQYF
cdr3_nt: TGTGCCAGCAGCTCCGGCGACCGGCGAGGTGGGACCCAGTACTTC
clone_size: -
v_call: TRBV7-3
j_call: TRBJ2-5
d_call: -

cdr3_aa: CASSPQNSNQPQHF
cdr3_nt: TGTGCCAGTAGTCCCCAAAATAGCAATCAGCCCCAGCATTTT
clone_size: -
v_call: TRBV19
j_call: TRBJ1-5
d_call: -

cdr3_aa: CASSSNPGQGFHTEAFF
cdr3_nt: TGTGCCAGCAGTTCAAACCCGGGACAGGGGTTTCACACTGAAGCTTTCTTT
clone_size: once
v_call: TRBV28
j_call: TRBJ1-1
d_call: TRBD1

cdr3_aa: CASSLALAGRRETQYF
cdr3_nt: TGTGCCAGCAGCTTAGCACTAGCGGGGCGTCGCGAGACCCAGTACTTC
clone_size: -
v_call: TRBV7-6
j_call: TRBJ2-5
d_call: TRBD2

cdr3_aa: CASSRDIAYEQYF
cdr3_nt: TGTGCCAGCAGCCGCGACATAGCCTACGAGCAGTACTTC
clone_size: -
v_call: TRBV6-6
j_call: TRBJ2-7
d_call: -

cdr3_aa: CATSVGGTDTQYF
cdr3_nt: TGTGCCACCAGTGTCGGGGGCACAGATACGCAGTATTTT
clone_size: -
v_call: TRBV24-1
j_call: TRBJ2-3
d_call: -

cdr3_aa: CASSVGQGNSPLHF
cdr3_nt: TGTGCCAGCAGCGTAGGACAGGGGAATTCACCCCTCCACTTT
clone_size: -
v_call: TRBV11-3
j_call: TRBJ1-6
d_call: TRBD1

cdr3_aa: CASSIVSGGADTQYF
cdr3_nt: TGTGCCAGTAGTATAGTTTCAGGGGGCGCAGATACGCAGTATTTT
clone_size: -
v_call: TRBV19
j_call: TRBJ2-3
d_call: TRBD1

cdr3_aa: CASSGSGGNGYTF
cdr3_nt: TGCGCCAGCAGTGGATCAGGGGGAAACGGCTACACCTTC
clone_size: -
v_call: TRBV10-1
j_call: TRBJ1-2
d_call: TRBD1

cdr3_aa: CASSQAAPGQGADTQYF
cdr3_nt: TGCGCCAGCAGCCAAGCGGCTCCGGGACAGGGGGCAGATACGCAGTATTTT
clone_size: -
v_call: TRBV4-1
j_call: TRBJ2-3
d_call: TRBD1

cdr3_aa: CASSQEGQFNSPLHF
cdr3_nt: TGCGCCAGCAGCCAAGAGGGACAGTTTAATTCACCCCTCCACTTT
clone_size: -
v_call: TRBV4-1
j_call: TRBJ1-6
d_call: TRBD1

cdr3_aa: CASSLGGLAGAGEQFF
cdr3_nt: TGTGCCAGCAGCTTAGGGGGACTAGCGGGAGCAGGTGAGCAGTTCTTC
clone_size: -
v_call: TRBV11-3
j_call: TRBJ2-1
d_call: TRBD2

cdr3_aa: CASRYSTTNEKLFF
cdr3_nt: TGTGCCAGCAGATATAGTACAACTAATGAAAAACTGTTTTTT
clone_size: -
v_call: TRBV27
j_call: TRBJ1-4
d_call: -

cdr3_aa: CASSGQGGETQYF
cdr3_nt: TGTGCCAGTAGTGGACAGGGTGGAGAGACCCAGTACTTC
clone_size: -
v_call: TRBV19
j_call: TRBJ2-5
d_call: TRBD1

cdr3_aa: CASSVGVVGNTIYF
cdr3_nt: TGTGCCAGCAGCGTAGGGGTGGTCGGAAACACCATATATTTT
clone_size: -
v_call: TRBV9
j_call: TRBJ1-3
d_call: -

cdr3_aa: CASSSREADTQYF
cdr3_nt: TGTGCCAGCAGCTCCAGGGAAGCAGATACGCAGTATTTT
clone_size: -
v_call: TRBV7-3
j_call: TRBJ2-3
d_call: -

cdr3_aa: CASSSQGDEQYF
cdr3_nt: TGTGCCAGCAGCTCCCAGGGGGACGAGCAGTACTTC
clone_size: once
v_call: TRBV6-5
j_call: TRBJ2-7
d_call: TRBD1

cdr3_aa: CASSRDLTKDEQYF
cdr3_nt: TGTGCCAGCAGCCGGGACCTAACTAAGGACGAGCAGTACTTC
clone_size: -
v_call: TRBV7-9
j_call: TRBJ2-7
d_call: -

cdr3_aa: CASSRTGVHEKLFF
cdr3_nt: TGTGCCAGCAGTCGGACAGGGGTTCATGAAAAACTGTTTTTT
clone_size: -
v_call: TRBV28
j_call: TRBJ1-4
d_call: TRBD1

cdr3_aa: CASSPQTGGLDGYTF
cdr3_nt: TGCGCCAGCAGCCCCCAGACAGGGGGCCTGGATGGCTACACCTTC
clone_size: -
v_call: TRBV5-1
j_call: TRBJ1-2
d_call: TRBD1

cdr3_aa: CASSDRGGGAYEPQHF
cdr3_nt: TGTGCCAGCAGTGATCGGGGAGGGGGCGCATATGAGCCCCAGCATTTT
clone_size: -
v_call: TRBV6-1
j_call: TRBJ1-5
d_call: TRBD1

cdr3_aa: CASSHLTNEQFF
cdr3_nt: TGCGCCAGCAGCCATCTCACCAATGAGCAGTTCTTC
clone_size: -
v_call: TRBV4-1
j_call: TRBJ2-1
d_call: -

cdr3_aa: CSVWSGNEKLFF
cdr3_nt: TGCAGCGTTTGGTCGGGGAATGAAAAACTGTTTTTT
clone_size: once
v_call: TRBV29-1
j_call: TRBJ1-4
d_call: -

cdr3_aa: CASSSTPKAGAVIDIQYF
cdr3_nt: TGCGCCAGCAGCTCCACGCCCAAAGCGGGAGCGGTGATTGACATTCAGTACTTC
clone_size: -
v_call: TRBV5-1
j_call: TRBJ2-4
d_call: TRBD2